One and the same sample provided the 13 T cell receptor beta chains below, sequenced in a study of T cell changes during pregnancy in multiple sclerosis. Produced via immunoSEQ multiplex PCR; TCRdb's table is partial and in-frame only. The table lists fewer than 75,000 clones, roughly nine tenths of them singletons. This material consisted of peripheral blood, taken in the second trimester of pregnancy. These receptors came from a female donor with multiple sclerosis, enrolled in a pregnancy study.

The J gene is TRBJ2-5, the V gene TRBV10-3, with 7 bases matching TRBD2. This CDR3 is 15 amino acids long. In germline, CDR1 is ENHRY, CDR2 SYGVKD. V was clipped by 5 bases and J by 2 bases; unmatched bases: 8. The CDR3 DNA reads TGTGCCATCAGTTCTGGGGCTAGCGGACAAGAGACCCAGTACTTC. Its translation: CAISSGASGQETQYF.

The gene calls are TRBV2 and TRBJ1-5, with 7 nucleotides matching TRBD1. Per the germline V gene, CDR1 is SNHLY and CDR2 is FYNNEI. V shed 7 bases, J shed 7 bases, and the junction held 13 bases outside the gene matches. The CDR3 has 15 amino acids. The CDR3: CASNSGQAVSQPQHF. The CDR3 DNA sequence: TGTGCCAGCAACTCCGGACAGGCTGTATCACAGCCCCAGCATTTT.

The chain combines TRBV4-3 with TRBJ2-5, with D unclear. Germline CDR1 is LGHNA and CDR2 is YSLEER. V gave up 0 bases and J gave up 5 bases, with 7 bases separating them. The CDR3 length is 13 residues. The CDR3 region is CASSQDRSETQYF. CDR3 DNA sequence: TGCGCCAGCAGCCAAGATCGGTCGGAGACCCAGTACTTC.

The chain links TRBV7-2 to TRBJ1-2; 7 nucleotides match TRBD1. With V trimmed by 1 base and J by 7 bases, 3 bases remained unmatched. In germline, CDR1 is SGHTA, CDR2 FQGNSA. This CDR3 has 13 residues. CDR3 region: CASSLEGGSGYTF. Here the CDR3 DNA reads TGTGCCAGCAGCTTAGAAGGGGGCAGTGGCTACACCTTC.

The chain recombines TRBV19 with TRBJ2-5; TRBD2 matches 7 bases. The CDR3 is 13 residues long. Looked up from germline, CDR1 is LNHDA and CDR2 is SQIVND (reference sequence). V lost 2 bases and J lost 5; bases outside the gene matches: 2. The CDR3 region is CASSIQGGETQYF. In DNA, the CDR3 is TGTGCCAGTAGTATACAGGGAGGGGAGACCCAGTACTTC.

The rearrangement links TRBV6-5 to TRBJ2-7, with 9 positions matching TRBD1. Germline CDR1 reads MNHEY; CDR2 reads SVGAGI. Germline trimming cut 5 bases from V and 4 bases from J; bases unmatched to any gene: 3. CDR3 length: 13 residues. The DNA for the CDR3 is TGTGCCAGCAGTCGGACAGGGGAGTACGAGCAGTACTTC. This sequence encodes CASSRTGEYEQYF.

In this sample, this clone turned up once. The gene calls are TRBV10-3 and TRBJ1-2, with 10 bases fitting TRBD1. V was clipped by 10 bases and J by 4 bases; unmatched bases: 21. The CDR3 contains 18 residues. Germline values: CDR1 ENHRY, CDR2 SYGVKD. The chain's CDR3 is CASEQPRDRGRIFYGYTF. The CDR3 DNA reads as TGTGCCAGCGAACAACCCCGGGACAGGGGCCGGATTTTCTATGGCTACACCTTC.

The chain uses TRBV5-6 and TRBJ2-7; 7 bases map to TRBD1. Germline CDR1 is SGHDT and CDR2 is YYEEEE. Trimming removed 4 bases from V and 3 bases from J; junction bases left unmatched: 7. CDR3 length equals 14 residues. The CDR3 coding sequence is TGTGCCAGCAGCCCACCGGGACAGAGCTACGAGCAGTACTTC. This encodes CASSPPGQSYEQYF. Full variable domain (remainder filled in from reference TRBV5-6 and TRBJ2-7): DAGVTQSPTHLIKTRGQQVTLRCSPKSGHDTVSWYQQALGQGPQFIFQYYEEEERQRGNFPDRFSGHQFPNYSSELNVNALLLGDSALYLCASSPPGQSYEQYFGPGTRLTVT.

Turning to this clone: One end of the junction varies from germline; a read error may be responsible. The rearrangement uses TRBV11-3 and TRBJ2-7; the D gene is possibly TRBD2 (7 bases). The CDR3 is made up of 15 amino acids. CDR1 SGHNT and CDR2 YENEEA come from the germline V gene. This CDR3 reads CASSPTGGLSHEQYF. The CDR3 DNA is TGTGCCAGCAGCCCCACCGGGGGGCTCTCCCACGAGCAGTACTTC.

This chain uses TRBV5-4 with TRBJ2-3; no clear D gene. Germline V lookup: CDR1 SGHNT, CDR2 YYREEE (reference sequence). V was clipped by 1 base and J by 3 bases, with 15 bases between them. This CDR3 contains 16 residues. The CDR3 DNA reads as TGTGCCAGCAGCTTGTCCAGGAATATTGGAACAGATACGCAGTATTTT. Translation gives CASSLSRNIGTDTQYF. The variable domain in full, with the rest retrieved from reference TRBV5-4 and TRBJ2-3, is ETGVTQSPTHLIKTRGQQVTLRCSSQSGHNTVSWYQQALGQGPQFIFQYYREEENGRGNFPPRFSGLQFPNYSSELNVNALELDDSALYLCASSLSRNIGTDTQYFGPGTRLTVL.

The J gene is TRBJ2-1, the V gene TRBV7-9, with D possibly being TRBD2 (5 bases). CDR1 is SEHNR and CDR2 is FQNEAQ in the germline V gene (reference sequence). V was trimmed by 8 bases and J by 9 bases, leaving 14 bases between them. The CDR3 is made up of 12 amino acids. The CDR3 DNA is TGTGCCAGCCATAAGGGAGAGGTTGAGCAGTTCTTC. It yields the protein CASHKGEVEQFF.

CDR3 sequence (DNA): TGTGCCAGCAGTGCCGGACAGGGGGGTCAGCCCCAGCATTTT. Encoded protein: CASSAGQGGQPQHF. This chain uses TRBV6-1 with TRBJ1-5; 10 nucleotides line up with TRBD1. Germline V gene data show CDR1 as MNHNS and CDR2 as SASEGT. The CDR3 sequence is 14 residues long. Unmatched junction bases numbered 3, after V lost 4 bases and J lost 6 bases.

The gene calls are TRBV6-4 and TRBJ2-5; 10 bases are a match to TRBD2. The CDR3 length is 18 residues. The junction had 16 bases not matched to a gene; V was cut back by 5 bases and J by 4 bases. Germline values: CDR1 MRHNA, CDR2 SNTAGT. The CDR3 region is CASSPLVASGRYSETQYF. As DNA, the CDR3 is TGTGCCAGCAGTCCACTCGTGGCTAGCGGGAGATATTCAGAGACCCAGTACTTC.